These 12 T cell receptor beta chains originate from one sample sequenced in a study of T-cell reconstitution after alpha-beta-depleted transplantation in children. TCRbeta library construction was performed incorporating unique molecular identifiers. TCRdb processed the PCR reads anew with MiXCR; each CDR3 protein has one entry. This sample yields under 450,000 distinct CDR3 sequences, of which 15% to 20% are seen a single time; under 30% belongs to the top ten. Sequencing used PBMCs, mostly from graft donor cells, obtained 360 days after TCRalphabeta/CD19-depleted stem cell transplant. These receptor sequences come from a boy younger than two who had a stem cell transplant for Wiskott-Aldrich syndrome, so the T cells may come from the graft donor.

This clonotype turned up a few times. V is TRBV15 and J is TRBJ2-2, with D perhaps TRBD2 (6 bases). The germline V gene encodes CDR1 LNHNV and CDR2 YYDKDF (reference sequence). Trimming removed 0 bases at V and 4 bases at J, with 15 bases between. The CDR3 has 17 residues. Here the CDR3 reads CATSRDLASAFTGELFF. CDR3 coding DNA: TGTGCCACCAGCAGAGATCTGGCTAGCGCCTTCACCGGGGAGCTGTTTTTT.

The chain carries TRBV12-3 or TRBV12-4 and TRBJ2-5, with TRBD2 identical over 13 bases. V dropped 3 bases and J dropped 4; count of bases not matched to a gene: 2. CDR3 size: 15 residues. The chain's CDR3 is CASSLTSGGTETQYF. CDR3 in DNA: TGTGCCAGCAGTTTGACTAGCGGGGGGACAGAGACCCAGTACTTC.

The chain uses TRBV21-1 and TRBJ2-1; TRBD1 is taken as the D call from the table, unchecked against the DNA. TRBV21-1 is shown as a pseudogene. This CDR3 is built from 17 residues. The CDR3 nucleotides read TGTGCCAGCAGCTCGCGAACAGGGACCTACCCCTACAATGAGCAGTTCTTC. It codes for CASSSRTGTYPYNEQFF.

The V gene is TRBV20-1, the J gene TRBJ2-1, with 7 bases identical to TRBD2. There are 13 residues in the CDR3. The V and J ends lost 4 bases and 1 base, in that order; junction bases with no gene match: 1. Germline CDR1 is DFQATT and CDR2 is SNEGSKA (reference sequence). The CDR3 region has the DNA TGCAGTGCTATGGGGGGGTCCTACAATGAGCAGTTCTTC. Protein product: CSAMGGSYNEQFF.

The rearrangement uses TRBV11-3 and TRBJ2-1; D not certain. CDR1 is SGHNT, CDR2 YENEEA, per germline. The ends were cut back, 2 bases at V and 0 bases at J, with 8 bases in the middle. This CDR3 has 15 amino acids. CDR3 DNA: TGTGCCAGCAGCTTAAGGCAGAGCTCCTACAATGAGCAGTTCTTC. It encodes CASSLRQSSYNEQFF.

The V call is TRBV29-1, the J call TRBJ2-1; 10 bases are shared with TRBD2. Germline CDR1 is SQVTM and CDR2 is ANQGSEA. The CDR3 contains 17 residues. The J segment lost 2 bases and the V segment lost 5 bases, leaving 12 bases of the junction unmatched. The CDR3 nucleotides are TGCAGCGTTTCTTGGGGGCTTCTAGCGGGGGCCTACAATGAGCAGTTCTTC. It yields the protein CSVSWGLLAGAYNEQFF.

The V gene is TRBV24-1, the J gene TRBJ2-2, with 11 bases lining up with TRBD1. Looked up from germline, CDR1 is KGHDR and CDR2 is SFDVKD. Losses at the gene ends were 7 bases for V and 7 bases for J; bases not matched to a gene: 7. The CDR3 length is 15 residues. The CDR3 reads CATRPGTGGGGELFF. The CDR3 DNA reads as TGTGCCACCAGACCCGGGACAGGGGGTGGCGGGGAGCTGTTTTTT.

The chain couples TRBV24-1 to TRBJ2-1; 7 bases are a match to TRBD1. Germline values: CDR1 KGHDR, CDR2 SFDVKD. This CDR3 contains 17 residues. V lost 1 base and J lost 6; bases outside the gene matches: 11. The CDR3 loop reads CATSDFTTVPGGNEQFF. The CDR3 coding sequence is TGTGCCACCAGTGATTTCACGACAGTCCCAGGGGGCAATGAGCAGTTCTTC.

The CDR3 DNA reads TGCAGCGTTGACGGACCAGATACGCAGTATTTT. Translation: CSVDGPDTQYF. The chain carries TRBV29-1 and TRBJ2-3; D remains ambiguous. V gave up 3 bases and J gave up 4 bases, with 5 bases separating them. CDR3 length equals 11 residues. CDR1 is SQVTM and CDR2 is ANQGSEA in the germline V gene.

The chain uses TRBV7-2 and TRBJ2-1; 7 bases map to TRBD2. V gave up 3 bases and J gave up 7 bases; unmatched junction bases: 9. CDR1 and CDR2 from the germline V gene are SGHTA and FQGNSA. This CDR3 is built from 15 residues. In nucleotides, the CDR3 is TGTGCCAGCAGCTTTGGGCGGGGGATTGGAAATGAGCAGTTCTTC. As protein: CASSFGRGIGNEQFF. Variable domain in full (rest from reference TRBV7-2 and TRBJ2-1): GAGVSQSPSNKVTEKGKDVELRCDPISGHTALYWYRQSLGQGLEFLIYFQGNSAPDKSGLPSDRFSAERTGGSVSTLTIQRTQQEDSAVYLCASSFGRGIGNEQFFGPGTRLTVL.

This clonotype was seen many times. One end of the junction fails to match germline, which may point to a read error. The CDR3: CATSGLGGSSYNEQFF. The DNA of the CDR3 is TGTGCCACCAGTGGTTTGGGGGGGAGCTCCTACAATGAGCAGTTCTTC. The V gene is TRBV24-1, the J gene TRBJ2-1, with 7 bases that match TRBD2. CDR1 and CDR2 (germline): KGHDR, SFDVKD. This CDR3 comprises 16 residues.

This clonotype came up a few times. This chain connects TRBV19 to TRBJ2-1; 7 bases fit TRBD2. Germline-derived CDR1 and CDR2 are LNHDA and SQIVND (reference sequence). The V segment lost 3 bases and the J segment 9 bases; nucleotides outside the gene matches: 8. CDR3 length: 14 amino acids. CDR3 bases: TGTGCCAGTAGTATCTGGGAGGGCCATAGTGAGCAGTTCTTC. This codes for CASSIWEGHSEQFF.